Each of the 17 T cell receptor beta chains below was sequenced from the same sample in a study of blood T cell repertoires in COVID-19. Generated by immunoSEQ multiplex PCR, the TCRdb table keeps only in-frame clones and is missing some. In the table there are about 180,000 clones, more than 70% of which are singletons. The sequenced sample was peripheral blood. All receptors derive from a woman under 40 with acute or convalescent COVID-19.

CDR3 nucleotide sequence: TGTGCCAGCTCACGACGCCAGACAGCGAACACCGGGGAGCTGTTTTTT. Translated, it gives CASSRRQTANTGELFF. V and J are TRBV18 and TRBJ2-2; possibly TRBD1 for D (5 bases). The V gene's germline CDR1 is KGHSH and CDR2 LQKENI. V lost 4 bases, J lost 0 bases, and 12 bases lay in between. CDR3 length: 16 amino acids. The full variable domain, rest sourced from reference TRBV18 and TRBJ2-2, is NAGVMQNPRHLVRRRGQEARLRCSPMKGHSHVYWYRQLPEEGLKFMVYLQKENIIDESGMPKERFSAEFPKEGPSILRIQQVVRGDSAAYFCASSRRQTANTGELFFGEGSRLTVL.

A remark on this clone: The junction departs from germline at one end; a sequencing error may be responsible. V and J are TRBV11-2 and TRBJ1-3; D may be TRBD1 (5 bases). The V gene's germline CDR1 is SGHAT and CDR2 FQNNGV. CDR3 length: 15 amino acids. CDR3 residues: CASSLDSGARNTIYF. CDR3 DNA sequence: TGTGCCAGCAGCCTAGACAGCGGGGCAAGAAACACCATATATTTT. Looking up the rest from reference TRBV11-2 and TRBJ1-3 gives the full variable domain: EAGVAQSPRYKIIEKRQSVAFWCNPISGHATLYWYQQILGQGPKLLIQFQNNGVVDDSQLPKDRFSAERLKGVDSTLKIQPAKLEDSAVYLCASSLDSGARNTIYFGEGSWLTVV.

The V call is TRBV4-2, the J call TRBJ2-5; the D gene is possibly TRBD1 (5 bases). Germline assignment: CDR1 LGHNA and CDR2 YNFKEQ. The CDR3 covers 15 residues. The ends were cut back, 0 bases at V and 5 bases at J, with 13 bases in the middle. The CDR3 reads CASSQDRAGRETQYF. Written as DNA, the CDR3 is TGTGCCAGCAGCCAAGATCGGGCAGGGCGCGAGACCCAGTACTTC.

This sequence joins TRBV27 and TRBJ2-5; D unresolved. V shed 3 bases and J shed 0 bases, with 5 bases lying between them. Germline assignment: CDR1 MNHEY and CDR2 SMNVEV (reference sequence). CDR3 length: 13 amino acids. The CDR3 coding sequence is TGTGCCAGCAGTTTGTCATACCAAGAGACCCAGTACTTC. It translates to CASSLSYQETQYF.

This clone was seen more than once but under ten times. The genes are TRBV6-6 and TRBJ1-1, with 9 nucleotides matching TRBD1. The CDR3 loop spans 14 amino acids. The germline gives CDR1 MNHNY, CDR2 SVGAGI (reference sequence). The junction had 9 bases not matched to a gene; V was cut back by 7 bases and J by 6 bases. The CDR3 loop is CASNIQGADSEAFF. CDR3 nucleotide sequence: TGTGCCAGCAATATACAGGGGGCGGATTCTGAAGCTTTCTTT.

Many counts were recorded for this clone. J is TRBJ2-5 and V is TRBV6-6; D is unclear. CDR3 length equals 13 residues. From germline, CDR1 is MNHNY and CDR2 SVGAGI (reference sequence). Trimming left V 7 bases short and J 2 bases short, with 11 bases between. The CDR3 DNA reads as TGTGCCAGCATCCCCCCCGGGCAAGAGACCCAGTACTTC. This gives the protein CASIPPGQETQYF.

This clone has a handful of counts. This CDR3 reads CASSQEGATPYEQYF. CDR3 sequence (DNA): TGTGCCAGCAGCCAAGAGGGAGCGACTCCCTACGAGCAGTACTTC. The rearrangement uses TRBV4-2 and TRBJ2-7; D possibly corresponds to TRBD2 (5 bases). This CDR3 comprises 15 residues. CDR1 and CDR2 (germline): LGHNA, YNFKEQ. Trimming took 0 bases from V and 2 from J, leaving 11 bases between them.

The chain joins TRBV2 to TRBJ2-7; D gene ambiguous. The CDR3 is 10 residues long. Germline V CDR1 and CDR2: SNHLY, FYNNEI. The V end was cut by 6 bases, the J end by 2 bases, with 2 bases between. CDR3 DNA sequence: TGTGCCAGCAGCGCCTACGAGCAGTACTTC. Protein: CASSAYEQYF.

The V gene is TRBV11-2, the J gene TRBJ1-6, with no clear D. The CDR3 sequence is 15 residues long. Germline V gene lookup returns CDR1 SGHAT and CDR2 FQNNGV. Trimming removed 8 bases at V and 0 bases at J, with 11 bases between. This chain's CDR3 is CASGVQSSYNSPLHF. The CDR3 DNA reads TGTGCCAGCGGCGTACAGAGCTCCTATAATTCACCCCTCCACTTT.

V and J are TRBV5-1 and TRBJ2-5; possible D gene TRBD1, 5 bases. Trimming shortened V by 0 bases and J by 1 base, and 10 bases separated the two germline ends. The CDR3 totals 15 residues. Looked up from germline, CDR1 is SGHRS and CDR2 is YFSETQ. CDR3 residues: CASSLGQMSQETQYF. CDR3 sequence (DNA): TGCGCCAGCAGCTTGGGACAGATGAGCCAAGAGACCCAGTACTTC.

The chain links TRBV19 to TRBJ2-1, with TRBD1 matching 8 bases. In germline, CDR1 is LNHDA, CDR2 SQIVND (reference sequence). The CDR3 covers 14 residues. The V and J ends lost 6 bases and 6 bases, in that order; junction bases with no gene match: 7. The CDR3 region has the DNA TGTGCCAGTAGGCGGACAGGGATGGGCAATGAGCAGTTCTTC. It encodes CASRRTGMGNEQFF.

V and J are TRBV30 and TRBJ1-5, with D unclear. Per germline, CDR1 GTSNPN and CDR2 SVGIG (reference sequence). The V gene lost 6 bases and the J gene lost 4 bases, with 16 bases spanning the gap. This CDR3 comprises 14 residues. In DNA, the CDR3 is TGTGCCTGCTCGGGTGCGGGTCGGAATCAGCCCCAGCATTTT. It codes for CACSGAGRNQPQHF.

The genes are TRBV5-5 and TRBJ1-2, with TRBD1 as a possible D gene (5 bases). V was pared by 2 bases and J by 5 bases, with 13 bases between. This CDR3 is 14 amino acids long. Per the germline V gene, CDR1 is SGHKS and CDR2 is YYEKEE (reference sequence). The CDR3 loop is CASSFDPGDYGYTF. The CDR3 region has the DNA TGTGCCAGCAGCTTTGACCCGGGGGATTATGGCTACACCTTC.

CDR3 sequence reads: CASSVGSVLQGDQPQHF. For the CDR3, the DNA is TGTGCCAGCAGTGTCGGATCTGTGTTACAGGGAGATCAGCCCCAGCATTTT. J is TRBJ1-5 and V is TRBV6-1; D might be TRBD1 (6 bases). The CDR3 is made up of 17 amino acids. The germline CDR1 and CDR2 sequences are MNHNS and SASEGT. V was cut by 4 bases and J by 5 bases, with 21 bases left in between.

The rearrangement links TRBV11-2 to TRBJ2-1; D uncertain. The CDR3 runs 14 residues. V was cut by 5 bases and J by 4 bases, with 12 bases left in between. Germline V gene sequence: CDR1 SGHAT, CDR2 FQNNGV. CDR3 bases: TGTGCCAGCAGCCCGCTTCAACTATACAATGAGCAGTTCTTC. Translation gives CASSPLQLYNEQFF.

CDR3 nucleotides: TGTGCCTGGAGTCTGGACAGGGTCAGCGAGCAGTACTTC. Its protein is CAWSLDRVSEQYF. The chain recombines TRBV30 with TRBJ2-7; 8 bases line up with TRBD1. V was pared by 2 bases and J by 6 bases, with 6 bases of the junction left unmatched. The CDR3 runs to 13 residues. Germline CDR1 is GTSNPN and CDR2 is SVGIG (reference sequence). Using reference TRBV30 and TRBJ2-7 for the parts outside the CDR3, the full variable domain is SQTIHQWPATLVQPVGSPLSLECTVEGTSNPNLYWYRQAAGRGLQLLFYSVGIGQISSEVPQNLSASRPQDRQFILSSKKLLLSDSGFYLCAWSLDRVSEQYFGPGTRLTVT.

V and J are TRBV5-1 and TRBJ2-3, with a tentative D call TRBD1 (6 bases). The CDR3 is 14 amino acids. V was cut by 2 bases and J by 8 bases, with 15 bases left in between. The germline V gene has CDR1 SGHRS and CDR2 YFSETQ. The CDR3 loop reads CASSFLTGPATQYF. CDR3 coding DNA: TGCGCCAGCAGCTTTTTGACAGGCCCAGCTACGCAGTATTTT.